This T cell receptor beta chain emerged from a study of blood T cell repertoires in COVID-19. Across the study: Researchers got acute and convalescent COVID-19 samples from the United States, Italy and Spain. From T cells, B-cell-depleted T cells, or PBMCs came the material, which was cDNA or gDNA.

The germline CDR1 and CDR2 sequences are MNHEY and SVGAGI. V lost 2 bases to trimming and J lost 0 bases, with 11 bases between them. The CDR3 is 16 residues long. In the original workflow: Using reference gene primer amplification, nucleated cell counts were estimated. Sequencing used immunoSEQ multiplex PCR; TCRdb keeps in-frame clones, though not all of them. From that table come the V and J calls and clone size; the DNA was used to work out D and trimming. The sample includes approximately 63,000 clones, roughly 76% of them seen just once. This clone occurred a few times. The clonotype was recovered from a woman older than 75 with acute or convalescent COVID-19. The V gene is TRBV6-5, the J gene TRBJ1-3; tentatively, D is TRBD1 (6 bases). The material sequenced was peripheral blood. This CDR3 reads CASSYSRGYSGNTIYF. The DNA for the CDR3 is TGTGCCAGCAGTTACAGCAGGGGATACTCTGGAAACACCATATATTTT.